This T cell receptor beta chain was documented in a study of CD4 T cells in relation to SARS-CoV-2 and coronaviruses. Study outcomes and limitations: Crossreactive clones expanded significantly less to SARS-CoV-2 than monoreactive clones.

Concerning this clone itself: The antigen remains undetermined.

Produced via immunoSEQ multiplex PCR; TCRdb's table is partial and in-frame only. Of around 41,000 clones listed, nearly 85% are singletons. This CDR3 has 14 amino acids. V was trimmed by 0 bases and J by 0 bases, leaving 6 bases between them. Per the germline V gene, CDR1 is SGHDT and CDR2 is YYEEEE. This chain uses TRBV5-6 with TRBJ1-1; D not resolved. The sample comprised naive CD4+ T cells from PBMCs, cultured in vitro. Indicated subset: naive CD4+ T cells isolated by negative enrichment. The clonotype comes from an adult with COVID-19. The CDR3 loop reads CASSLDSLNTEAFF. The CDR3 DNA sequence: TGTGCCAGCAGCTTGGACAGCCTGAACACTGAAGCTTTCTTT. The whole variable domain, remainder taken from reference TRBV5-6 and TRBJ1-1, is DAGVTQSPTHLIKTRGQQVTLRCSPKSGHDTVSWYQQALGQGPQFIFQYYEEEERQRGNFPDRFSGHQFPNYSSELNVNALLLGDSALYLCASSLDSLNTEAFFGQGTRLTVV.